These 23 T cell receptor beta chains originate from one sample sequenced in a study of blood T cell repertoires in COVID-19. TCRdb's table, derived via immunoSEQ multiplex PCR, lists solely in-frame clones and lacks some. The sample yields around 180,000 clones, around 82% seen once. Sequencing input: peripheral blood. Receptors were obtained from an elderly woman with acute or convalescent COVID-19.

This chain connects TRBV2 to TRBJ1-2; D may be TRBD1 (6 bases). Per germline, CDR1 SNHLY and CDR2 FYNNEI. This CDR3 region has 15 residues. Trimming removed 4 bases at V and 7 bases at J, with 19 bases between. For the CDR3, the DNA is TGTGCCAGCAGTGCCCTACGGGAGGGGGTTGTTGGCTACACCTTC. Amino acid sequence: CASSALREGVVGYTF.

The chain couples TRBV3-1 (or the pseudogene TRBV3-2) to TRBJ2-1; the D gene is possibly TRBD2 (5 bases). This CDR3 comprises 13 residues. The germline gives CDR1 LGHDT, CDR2 YNNKEL (reference sequence). The V gene lost 7 bases and the J gene lost 8 bases, with 15 bases spanning the gap. The CDR3 nucleotides read TGTGCCAGCACCGGGGTCCGCCGGCATGAGCAGTTCTTC. Translated, it gives CASTGVRRHEQFF.

The V call is TRBV19, the J call TRBJ1-5; 12 positions match TRBD1. J gave up 7 bases and V 3 bases, and 7 bases lay outside the gene matches. The CDR3 has 16 amino acids. Germline assignment: CDR1 LNHDA and CDR2 SQIVND (reference sequence). The CDR3 loop reads CASSIPAGTGGQPQHF. In DNA, the CDR3 is TGTGCCAGTAGTATCCCGGCCGGGACAGGGGGCCAGCCCCAGCATTTT.

This chain links TRBV10-1 with TRBJ2-3, with 8 bases lining up with TRBD1. V trimming: 6 bases; J trimming: 0 bases; junction bases outside the gene matches: 11. Per germline, CDR1 WNHNN and CDR2 SYGVQD (reference sequence). The CDR3 consists of 17 residues. CDR3 DNA sequence: TGCGCCAGCAGGGGAGACTTGGGACAGGCCAGCACAGATACGCAGTATTTT. Translated: CASRGDLGQASTDTQYF.

The chain employs TRBV14 and TRBJ2-5, with TRBD2 matching over 12 bases. The CDR3 loop spans 15 amino acids. Germline V lookup: CDR1 SGHDN, CDR2 FVKESK. V gave up 1 base and J gave up 5 bases; unmatched junction bases: 2. As DNA, the CDR3 is TGTGCCAGCAGCCAAGGAGGACTAGCGGGGGAGACCCAGTACTTC. This codes for CASSQGGLAGETQYF.

V gene TRBV27 combines with J gene TRBJ2-1; 9 bases are shared with TRBD2. The germline CDR1 and CDR2 sequences are MNHEY and SMNVEV (reference sequence). The CDR3 consists of 15 residues. The V gene end was trimmed by 5 bases and the J gene end by 0 bases; junction bases not matched to a gene: 2. The CDR3 sequence: CASSLLAGSYNEQFF. CDR3 coding DNA: TGTGCCAGCAGTCTACTAGCGGGCTCCTACAATGAGCAGTTCTTC.

V and J are TRBV4-3 and TRBJ1-4, with TRBD1 matching 7 bases. The CDR3 contains 15 residues. Germline V gene data show CDR1 as LGHNA and CDR2 as YSLEER. J lost 7 bases, V lost 1 base, and 6 bases had no gene match. The CDR3 coding sequence is TGCGCCAGCAGCCAAGGTGTAGCAGGGGGTGAAAAACTGTTTTTT. Encoded protein: CASSQGVAGGEKLFF.

The rearrangement links TRBV5-1 to TRBJ1-1, with 10 bases matching TRBD1. Germline V gives CDR1 SGHRS, CDR2 YFSETQ. The J segment lost 5 bases and the V segment lost 2 bases, leaving 6 bases of the junction unmatched. This CDR3 is 15 amino acids long. The CDR3 sequence is CASSFGTGEGTEAFF. The DNA of the CDR3 is TGCGCCAGCAGCTTCGGGACAGGGGAGGGGACTGAAGCTTTCTTT.

The CDR3 is CASSFDRGGVGAFF. DNA for the CDR3: TGTGCCAGCAGCTTCGACAGGGGAGGGGTAGGAGCTTTCTTT. The chain is built from TRBV5-5 and TRBJ1-1; TRBD1 aligns across 8 bases. The V and J ends lost 2 bases and 10 bases, in that order; junction bases with no gene match: 10. CDR1 is SGHKS, CDR2 YYEKEE, per germline (reference sequence). This CDR3 contains 14 residues.

The chain is built from TRBV6-1 and TRBJ2-3, with D perhaps TRBD1 (6 bases). The CDR3 extends over 13 amino acids. Per the germline V gene, CDR1 is MNHNS and CDR2 is SASEGT. V was shortened by 2 bases and J by 7 bases, with 10 bases between the two germline ends. CDR3 loop: CASSETGLNTQYF. The CDR3 bases are TGTGCCAGCAGTGAAACAGGGTTAAATACGCAGTATTTT.

The J gene is TRBJ1-1, the V gene TRBV18; D perhaps matches TRBD1 (5 bases). The CDR3 runs to 14 residues. The V end lost 3 bases, the J end lost 1 base, and 9 bases lay between the germline ends. Germline CDR1 KGHSH, CDR2 LQKENI. CDR3 nucleotides: TGTGCCAGCTCACCCGGGGGGGAGAACACTGAAGCTTTCTTT. This gives the protein CASSPGGENTEAFF.

This clone was counted a single time. Additional DNA sequences in this sample encode the identical CDR3. The chain recombines TRBV2 with TRBJ1-5, with 8 bases matching TRBD1. The germline gives CDR1 SNHLY, CDR2 FYNNEI. The CDR3 runs to 14 residues. V was clipped by 9 bases and J by 1 base; unmatched bases: 5. The CDR3 region has the DNA TGTGCCAGTTCAGGGGGCGGAAGCAATCAGCCCCAGCATTTT. It encodes CASSGGGSNQPQHF.

The V call is TRBV19, the J call TRBJ2-7; 7 bases align to TRBD1. The CDR3 consists of 14 residues. The germline gives CDR1 LNHDA, CDR2 SQIVND (reference sequence). The V gene end was trimmed by 4 bases and the J gene end by 3 bases; junction bases not matched to a gene: 6. The DNA for the CDR3 is TGTGCCAGTAGTAGACAGGGTGGGGACTACGAGCAGTACTTC. This sequence encodes CASSRQGGDYEQYF.

The rearrangement links TRBV6-5 to TRBJ1-5; D may be TRBD1 (5 bases). The CDR3 has 15 amino acids. The germline CDR1 and CDR2 sequences are MNHEY and SVGAGI. The V end was cut by 5 bases, the J end by 7 bases, with 18 bases between. The CDR3 loop is CASSPGIRAEQPQHF. CDR3 bases: TGTGCCAGCAGTCCGGGTATCAGGGCGGAACAGCCCCAGCATTTT.

The chain has TRBV10-3 and TRBJ1-1, with TRBD1 matching 7 bases. Germline CDR1 reads ENHRY; CDR2 reads SYGVKD. CDR3 size: 13 residues. J was trimmed by 3 bases and V by 6 bases; bases with no gene match: 4. The CDR3 region is CAIRLQGYTEAFF. CDR3 bases: TGTGCCATCAGGCTACAGGGGTACACTGAAGCTTTCTTT.

As regards this clone: This same CDR3 is encoded by further DNA sequences in the sample. The genes are TRBV6-2 or TRBV6-3 and TRBJ1-1; no definite D call. Germline CDR1 reads MNHEY; CDR2 reads SVGEGT. V was shortened by 0 bases and J by 3 bases, with 8 bases between the two germline ends. The CDR3 is made up of 14 amino acids. In DNA, the CDR3 is TGTGCCAGCAGTTACTCAGGCCGGGACACTGAAGCTTTCTTT. Encoded protein: CASSYSGRDTEAFF.

The chain joins TRBV12-3 or TRBV12-4 to TRBJ1-2, with D unclear. The V end lost 5 bases, the J end lost 4 bases, and 11 bases lay between the germline ends. This CDR3 region has 13 residues. The DNA of the CDR3 is TGTGCCAGCAGTCTGGGCTACGTCTATGGCTACACCTTC. Amino acids: CASSLGYVYGYTF.

The chain combines TRBV7-9 with TRBJ2-1; 8 nucleotides line up with TRBD2. The germline CDR1 and CDR2 sequences are SEHNR and FQNEAQ (reference sequence). The CDR3 is made up of 15 amino acids. The ends lost 5 bases at V and 4 bases at J; junction bases unmatched: 7. CDR3 nucleotide sequence: TGTGCCAGCAGCGTTACTAGCGGAAGATACAATGAGCAGTTCTTC. As protein: CASSVTSGRYNEQFF.

DNA for the CDR3: TGTGCCAGTAGTATAGAGTGGACAGGGGTTTACAATGAGCAGTTCTTC. This gives the protein CASSIEWTGVYNEQFF. The rearrangement links TRBV19 to TRBJ2-1; 9 bases align to TRBD1. The CDR3 has 16 residues. Trimming at V came to 0 bases and at J to 4 bases, leaving 4 bases not matched to a gene. In germline, CDR1 is LNHDA, CDR2 SQIVND (reference sequence).

The genes are TRBV11-3 and TRBJ2-2, with 7 bases matching TRBD1. With V trimmed by 5 bases and J by 3 bases, 9 bases remained unmatched. The CDR3 runs to 16 residues. CDR1 and CDR2 (germline): SGHNT, YENEEA. In DNA, the CDR3 is TGTGCCAGCAGCAAAGGGACAGTTAGTGACACCGGGGAGCTGTTTTTT. Protein sequence: CASSKGTVSDTGELFF. Combining the CDR3 with reference TRBV11-3 and TRBJ2-2 gives the whole variable domain EAGVVQSPRYKIIEKKQPVAFWCNPISGHNTLYWYLQNLGQGPELLIRYENEEAVDDSQLPKDRFSAERLKGVDSTLKIQPAELGDSAVYLCASSKGTVSDTGELFFGEGSRLTVL.

This chain connects TRBV5-5 to TRBJ1-6; D is perhaps TRBD1 (6 bases). Germline CDR1 SGHKS, CDR2 YYEKEE (reference sequence). Trimming pared 0 bases from V and 5 bases from J, leaving 12 bases between. The CDR3 runs to 16 residues. The CDR3 bases are TGTGCCAGCAGCTTGGTGGGGGCGGTCGATAATTCACCCCTCCACTTT. The encoded protein is CASSLVGAVDNSPLHF.

This chain links TRBV19 with TRBJ1-2; D perhaps matches TRBD1 (6 bases). Germline V CDR1 and CDR2: LNHDA, SQIVND (reference sequence). The CDR3 sequence is 12 residues long. V was pared by 5 bases and J by 4 bases, with 8 bases between. CDR3 DNA sequence: TGTGCCAGTAGTCCGGACAGCTATGGCTACACCTTC. This gives the protein CASSPDSYGYTF.

V is TRBV10-3 and J is TRBJ2-7, with D possibly being TRBD1 (6 bases). The CDR3 loop spans 14 amino acids. CDR1 and CDR2 from the germline V gene are ENHRY and SYGVKD. Trimming removed 4 bases at V and 1 base at J, with 11 bases between. DNA for the CDR3: TGTGCCATCAGTGCCCTTACAGGGTCCTACGAGCAGTACTTC. Protein: CAISALTGSYEQYF.